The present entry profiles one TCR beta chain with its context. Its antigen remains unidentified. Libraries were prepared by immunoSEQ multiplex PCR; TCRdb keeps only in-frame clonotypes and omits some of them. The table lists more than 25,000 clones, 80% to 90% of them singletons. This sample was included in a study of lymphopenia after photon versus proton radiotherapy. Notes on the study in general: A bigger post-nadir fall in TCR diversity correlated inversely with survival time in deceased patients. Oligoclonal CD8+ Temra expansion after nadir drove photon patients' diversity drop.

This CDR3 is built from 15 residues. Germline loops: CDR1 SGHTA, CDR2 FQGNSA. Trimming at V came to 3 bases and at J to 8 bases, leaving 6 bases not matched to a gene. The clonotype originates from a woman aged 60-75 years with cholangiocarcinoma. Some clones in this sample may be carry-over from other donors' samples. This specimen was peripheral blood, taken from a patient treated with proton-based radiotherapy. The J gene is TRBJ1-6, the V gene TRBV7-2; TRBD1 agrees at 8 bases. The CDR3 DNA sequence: TGTGCCAGCAGCTTGCTATACAGGGGGGATTCACCCCTCCACTTT. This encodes CASSLLYRGDSPLHF.